The 24 T cell receptor beta chains below all came from one sample that was sequenced in a study of cytomegalovirus exposure and HLA in healthy donors. Both 60 Vbeta primers and 13 Jbeta primers went into the PCR. The table came from immunoSEQ multiplex PCR; TCRdb's copy has only in-frame clones and leaves some out. This table has 95,000 to 150,000 clones, 75% to 85% appearing once. The sample taken for sequencing was PBMCs. These TCRs come from a man aged 25-40 years in good health and CMV-seropositive.

This chain connects TRBV7-9 to TRBJ2-3; TRBD2 matches at 12 bases. Germline CDR1 SEHNR, CDR2 FQNEAQ (reference sequence). J lost 6 bases, V lost 5 bases, and 9 bases had no gene match. The CDR3 runs 16 residues. The CDR3 region is CASSIYSGTSGDTQYF. In DNA, the CDR3 is TGTGCCAGCAGCATTTACTCCGGGACTAGCGGGGATACGCAGTATTTT.

The rearrangement uses TRBV2 and TRBJ2-7; D is ambiguous. The CDR3 length is 12 residues. The germline V and J ends were trimmed by 6 bases and 3 bases, with 9 bases remaining between them. Germline CDR1 SNHLY, CDR2 FYNNEI. The CDR3 DNA reads as TGTGCCAGCAGCGACAATTACTACGAGCAGTACTTC. Translating gives CASSDNYYEQYF.

V and J are TRBV5-1 and TRBJ2-7; D remains ambiguous. The CDR3 runs to 11 residues. V lost 0 bases and J 9 bases, leaving 7 bases between the germline ends. Per the germline V gene, CDR1 is SGHRS and CDR2 is YFSETQ. CDR3 region: CASSLGGTQYF. In DNA form, the CDR3 reads TGCGCCAGCAGCTTGGGCGGTACGCAGTACTTC.

The chain has TRBV29-1 and TRBJ1-1, with a tentative D call TRBD1 (6 bases). The V gene's germline CDR1 is SQVTM and CDR2 ANQGSEA. The germline V and J ends were trimmed by 6 bases and 4 bases, with 12 bases remaining between them. The CDR3 loop spans 12 amino acids. CDR3 DNA: TGCAGCGTAGAGCAGGGGTTCACTGAAGCTTTCTTT. Protein: CSVEQGFTEAFF.

V is TRBV5-1 and J is TRBJ1-4, with D unresolved. Per germline, CDR1 SGHRS and CDR2 YFSETQ. The CDR3 sequence is 18 residues long. V was trimmed by 4 bases and J by 2 bases, leaving 21 bases between them. The CDR3 bases are TGCGCCAGCAGCATACGCGGGGATCTCGGCCTGACTAATGAAAAACTGTTTTTT. Translating it yields CASSIRGDLGLTNEKLFF.

V is TRBV4-1 and J is TRBJ2-2; 8 nucleotides agree with TRBD1. The CDR3 is made up of 16 amino acids. Germline assignment: CDR1 MGHRA and CDR2 YSYEKL. Trimming removed 3 bases from V and 1 base from J; junction bases left unmatched: 4. CDR3 in DNA: TGCGCCAGCAGCCATTGGACAGGGCAGAACACCGGGGAGCTGTTTTTT. Translating gives CASSHWTGQNTGELFF.

The chain employs TRBV7-2 and TRBJ2-2, with 9 bases lining up with TRBD2. This CDR3 region has 18 residues. In germline, CDR1 is SGHTA, CDR2 FQGNSA. V lost 4 bases, J lost 4 bases, and 13 bases stayed unmatched. In nucleotides, the CDR3 is TGTGCCAGCAGCTATTACCGGAGACTAGCGGTCGTCACCGGGGAGCTGTTTTTT. This gives the protein CASSYYRRLAVVTGELFF.

The chain employs TRBV5-1 and TRBJ2-5; 10 bases fit TRBD2. The ends lost 0 bases at V and 1 base at J; junction bases unmatched: 3. This CDR3 contains 16 residues. In germline, CDR1 is SGHRS, CDR2 YFSETQ. The DNA of the CDR3 is TGCGCCAGCAGCTTGGCTTCTAGCGGGGGCCAAGAGACCCAGTACTTC. Protein product: CASSLASSGGQETQYF.

This clone turned up a few times. The chain combines TRBV18 with TRBJ2-3; the match to TRBD1 covers 7 bases. Germline V gene lookup returns CDR1 KGHSH and CDR2 LQKENI. The CDR3 contains 13 residues. The trim removed 9 bases at V and 10 bases at J, leaving 13 bases unmatched. CDR3 in amino acids: CASSGTVEGAQYF. CDR3 DNA sequence: TGTGCCAGTTCCGGGACAGTCGAAGGTGCGCAGTATTTT.

This clone showed up just a few times. The rearrangement uses TRBV9 and TRBJ2-7; 8 nucleotides align to TRBD1. CDR3 length: 15 residues. V shed 4 bases, J shed 6 bases, and the junction held 12 bases outside the gene matches. Germline V gene lookup returns CDR1 SGDLS and CDR2 YYNGEE. CDR3 sequence: CASSTRTGKVSEQYF. As DNA, the CDR3 is TGTGCCAGCAGCACCCGGACAGGGAAAGTCAGCGAGCAGTACTTC. Drawing the rest from reference TRBV9 and TRBJ2-7, the complete variable domain is DSGVTQTPKHLITATGQRVTLRCSPRSGDLSVYWYQQSLDQGLQFLIQYYNGEERAKGNILERFSAQQFPDLHSELNLSSLELGDSALYFCASSTRTGKVSEQYFGPGTRLTVT.

The chain joins TRBV7-3 to TRBJ2-3, with 11 bases aligning to TRBD2. The CDR3 consists of 15 residues. Trimming cost V 1 base and J 6 bases; bases outside gene matches: 3. Germline V lookup: CDR1 SGHTA, CDR2 FQGTGA. In nucleotides, the CDR3 is TGTGCCAGCAGCTTAATGGGACTAGCGGAGGATACGCAGTATTTT. Translation: CASSLMGLAEDTQYF.

The chain joins TRBV13 to TRBJ2-3, with D unclear. The V gene's germline CDR1 is PRHDT and CDR2 FYEKMQ (reference sequence). V was cut by 5 bases and J by 13 bases, with 19 bases left in between. There are 13 residues in the CDR3. The chain's CDR3 is CASSPAPYASEYF. CDR3 nucleotides: TGTGCCAGCAGCCCTGCCCCGTATGCCTCGGAGTATTTT.

CDR3 region: CASSLGREDTEAFF. The CDR3 DNA sequence: TGTGCCAGCAGCTTAGGAAGGGAGGACACTGAAGCTTTCTTT. The V and J genes are TRBV7-6 and TRBJ1-1; D ambiguous. Germline V gene lookup returns CDR1 SGHVS and CDR2 FNYEAQ. There are 14 residues in the CDR3. The germline V and J ends were trimmed by 1 base and 3 bases, with 9 bases remaining between them.

In its sample, this clone was seen once. The V call is TRBV4-1, the J call TRBJ1-2; 8 bases align to TRBD1. The germline CDR1 and CDR2 sequences are MGHRA and YSYEKL. This CDR3 contains 14 residues. Trimming removed 3 bases from V and 4 bases from J; junction bases left unmatched: 4. DNA of the CDR3: TGCGCCAGCAGCCAGGACAGGGCCTTCTATGGCTACACCTTC. Amino acids: CASSQDRAFYGYTF.

The rearrangement links TRBV9 to TRBJ2-1, with 14 bases aligning to TRBD2. The CDR3 length is 16 residues. With V trimmed by 0 bases and J by 6 bases, 2 bases remained unmatched. Looked up from germline, CDR1 is SGDLS and CDR2 is YYNGEE. CDR3 loop: CASSVEGLAGANEQFF. In DNA form, the CDR3 reads TGTGCCAGCAGCGTAGAGGGACTAGCGGGGGCCAATGAGCAGTTCTTC.

This clone has a single count. J is TRBJ1-1 and V is TRBV4-1; a possible D gene is TRBD1 (5 bases). The CDR3 consists of 14 residues. Trimming removed 3 bases from V and 5 bases from J, with 13 bases in between. Germline values: CDR1 MGHRA, CDR2 YSYEKL. CDR3 loop: CASSHFAGNTEAFF. Here the CDR3 DNA reads TGCGCCAGCAGCCACTTCGCAGGGAATACTGAAGCTTTCTTT.

V gene TRBV19 combines with J gene TRBJ1-2; weak D call: TRBD1 (6 bases). The germline V gene encodes CDR1 LNHDA and CDR2 SQIVND (reference sequence). This CDR3 has 14 residues. V was shortened by 5 bases and J by 4 bases, with 14 bases between the two germline ends. The CDR3 region has the DNA TGTGCCAGTAGTCACAGGGAATGGGGCTATGGCTACACCTTC. Translation: CASSHREWGYGYTF.

This chain joins TRBV27 and TRBJ1-3; D is perhaps TRBD1 (6 bases). The CDR3 covers 17 residues. The V end lost 4 bases, the J end lost 4 bases, and 20 bases lay between the germline ends. Germline V CDR1 and CDR2: MNHEY, SMNVEV (reference sequence). The CDR3 is CASSSSGTLRIGNTIYF. The CDR3 bases are TGTGCCAGCAGTTCATCCGGGACACTCAGGATAGGAAACACCATATATTTT.

The chain uses TRBV2 and TRBJ2-3, with a tentative D call TRBD2 (6 bases). The germline V gene has CDR1 SNHLY and CDR2 FYNNEI. The CDR3 consists of 13 residues. Trimming pared 2 bases from V and 13 bases from J, leaving 16 bases between. CDR3 in amino acids: CASSESRRDFEYF. As DNA, the CDR3 is TGTGCCAGCAGTGAATCGAGGAGGGATTTTGAGTATTTT. Together with reference TRBV2 and TRBJ2-3, the CDR3 gives the full variable domain: EPEVTQTPSHQVTQMGQEVILRCVPISNHLYFYWYRQILGQKVEFLVSFYNNEISEKSEIFDDQFSVERPDGSNFTLKIRSTKLEDSAMYFCASSESRRDFEYFGPGTRLTVL.

V usage is TRBV6-1 and J usage is TRBJ2-1; D unclear. Per germline, CDR1 MNHNS and CDR2 SASEGT. The CDR3 is 13 amino acids. Between the trimmed V and J ends, which lost 4 bases and 12 bases, there was a span of 16 bases. In DNA, the CDR3 is TGTGCCAGCAGTGTCCAAGAATGGGCCTGGCAGTTCTTC. Encoded protein: CASSVQEWAWQFF.

This clone was seen a few times. The chain couples TRBV19 to TRBJ1-4, with D hard to call. This CDR3 has 13 amino acids. V gave up 5 bases and J gave up 8 bases, with 12 bases separating them. Germline CDR1 LNHDA, CDR2 SQIVND (reference sequence). Here the CDR3 DNA reads TGTGCCAGTAGTCCGTTACTAGGGGAAAAACTGTTTTTT. Protein product: CASSPLLGEKLFF.

J is TRBJ2-7 and V is TRBV6-5, with TRBD2 as a possible D gene (6 bases). Looked up from germline, CDR1 is MNHEY and CDR2 is SVGAGI. The ends were cut back, 5 bases at V and 6 bases at J, with 17 bases in the middle. The CDR3 sequence is 14 residues long. CDR3 amino acids: CASSVGLSKGEQYF. CDR3 coding DNA: TGTGCCAGCAGTGTGGGACTCTCGAAAGGCGAGCAGTACTTC.

The chain employs TRBV19 and TRBJ2-3; 9 bases match TRBD2. Germline CDR1 LNHDA, CDR2 SQIVND (reference sequence). The V gene end was trimmed by 3 bases and the J gene end by 2 bases; junction bases not matched to a gene: 3. The CDR3 spans 15 residues. CDR3 loop: CASSIGGGATDTQYF. As DNA, the CDR3 is TGTGCCAGTAGTATCGGCGGGGGGGCCACAGATACGCAGTATTTT.

This clone was picked up one time. The chain has TRBV5-1 and TRBJ1-2, with D perhaps matching TRBD1 (6 bases). Trimming cost V 3 bases and J 4 bases, with 10 bases left between them. CDR1 and CDR2 from the germline V gene are SGHRS and YFSETQ. This CDR3 has 13 amino acids. CDR3 in DNA: TGCGCCAGCAGCTCAGGACAGCTCTATGGCTACACCTTC. This sequence encodes CASSSGQLYGYTF.